This TCR beta chain was documented in a study of OX40 agonist ivuxolimab in advanced cancers. The overall study: The patients received agonistic anti-OX40 (CD134) antibody ivuxolimab.

TCRdb keeps only in-frame clones here, not all; method: immunoSEQ multiplex PCR. The top ten clones hold approximately 5% of a sample with tens of thousands of clones, 75% to 90% of them seen once. The CDR3 has 17 residues. Between the trimmed V and J ends, which lost 4 bases and 8 bases, there was a span of 25 bases. CDR1 and CDR2 (germline): SGDLS, YYNGEE. The gene calls are TRBV9 and TRBJ2-1; the D is unclear. The sequence was collected from an adult with an advanced solid tumor such as melanoma, head and neck, liver or kidney cancer. The specimen comprised CD4+ or CD8+ T cells sorted from blood, sampled in a trial of the OX40 agonist ivuxolimab. CDR3 protein: CASSTHPARTYRDEQFF. CDR3 nucleotides: TGTGCCAGCAGCACACACCCCGCTCGCACCTACCGGGATGAGCAGTTCTTC.